This T cell receptor beta chain was found in a study of blood T cell repertoires in COVID-19. Background on the study: Samples of COVID-19 (acute and convalescent) were obtained from the United States, Italy and Spain. Sample material is recorded as cDNA or gDNA derived from T cells, B-cell-depleted T cells, or PBMCs.

Under the authors' procedure: Amplification of reference gene primers provided the estimated nucleated cell counts. Clones were read by immunoSEQ multiplex PCR, and TCRdb kept only the in-frame ones, dropping some. V and J calls and clone size are copied from that table; D and trimming were computed from the DNA. The sample consists of over 55,000 clones, about 88% of them appearing once. V lost 2 bases, J lost 2 bases, and 16 bases lay in between. Germline-derived CDR1 and CDR2 are LNHNV and YYDKDF (reference sequence). This CDR3 is 16 amino acids long. Sequenced: peripheral blood. This TCR was recovered from a human donor in a cohort sampled during active COVID-19. The rearrangement uses TRBV15 and TRBJ2-7, with a tentative D call TRBD1 (6 bases). Here the CDR3 reads CATSRSWTDRPYEQYF. CDR3 DNA sequence: TGTGCCACCAGCAGATCCTGGACAGACCGTCCCTACGAGCAGTACTTC.